The clone carrying this T cell receptor (beta chain) was counted only a few times. The CDR3 has 13 amino acids. V gave up 3 bases and J gave up 3 bases, with 9 bases separating them. Per the germline V gene, CDR1 is SGDLS and CDR2 is YYNGEE. Relying on iRepertoire HTBI primers and Arm-PCR of CDR3 regions, the team built TCR beta libraries. One entry per CDR3 protein results from TCRdb running MiXCR on the multiplex PCR reads. The table records over 500,000 distinct CDR3 sequences, approximately 15% of them present only once. These data are taken from a study of regulatory T cells in long-lasting Graves disease. Time point denoted: newly diagnosed GD, antithyroid drugs for less than 3 months. The authors made the TCR library using RNA they extracted from PBMCs. The data were also submitted as part of a second study, on T cells in Graves' hyperthyroidism and ophthalmopathy.

The sample was peripheral blood mononuclear cells (PBMCs), taken at new diagnosis, from a patient treated with antithyroid drugs. The chain combines TRBV9 with TRBJ1-2; D not resolved. This clonotype was obtained from a woman between 25 and 40 years old with Graves disease. CDR3 sequence (DNA): TGTGCCAGCAGCGCGGACGGTTACTATGGCTACACCTTC. It codes for CASSADGYYGYTF.